The 25 T cell receptor beta chains presented below share a single source sample, sequenced in a study of T cells in Graves' hyperthyroidism and ophthalmopathy. The source material, RNA transcripts, was used to amplify TCR beta CDR3 regions. Researchers ran a first-round RT-PCR on the TCR CDR3 using the HTBI primer set. TCRdb independently ran MiXCR on the multiplex PCR reads; one entry per CDR3 protein. The profile shows roughly 520,000 distinct CDR3 sequences, around a quarter of them singletons. Sequenced input: blood. These receptors were collected from a woman between 25 and 40 years old with Graves' ophthalmopathy.

V is TRBV11-2 and J is TRBJ2-3, with 8 bases lining up with TRBD2. The CDR3 totals 17 residues. The junction had 9 bases not matched to a gene; V was cut back by 1 base and J by 3 bases. Per the germline V gene, CDR1 is SGHAT and CDR2 is FQNNGV. The CDR3 loop is CASSLVFREGRTDTQYF. CDR3 sequence (DNA): TGTGCCAGCAGCTTAGTCTTCCGGGAGGGCCGGACAGATACGCAGTATTTT.

The rearrangement uses TRBV28 and TRBJ2-7; 8 nucleotides match TRBD1. This CDR3 region has 14 residues. The trim removed 7 bases at V and 6 bases at J, leaving 11 bases unmatched. The germline CDR1 and CDR2 sequences are MDHEN and SYDVKM. The CDR3 bases are TGTGCCAGCAACTGGGGCAGGGGGCTTAGCGAGCAGTACTTC. This sequence encodes CASNWGRGLSEQYF.

This clonotype was counted many times. This chain connects TRBV7-2 to TRBJ1-2; the D is unclear. The V and J ends lost 1 base and 8 bases respectively, with 11 bases between them. Germline V CDR1 and CDR2: SGHTA, FQGNSA. This CDR3 has 13 amino acids. The CDR3 spells CASSLDRDGGYTF. As DNA, the CDR3 is TGTGCCAGCAGCTTAGACCGGGATGGGGGCTACACCTTC.

This clonotype appeared a few times. CDR3 DNA: TGTGCCAGCAGCCAAGTGCGTGGAGGGGCGACGAACACCGGGGAGCTGTTTTTT. It encodes CASSQVRGGATNTGELFF. The chain has TRBV4-2 and TRBJ2-2, with a tentative D call TRBD2 (6 bases). Trimming took off 1 base at V and 0 bases at J, with 15 bases between the two ends. This CDR3 is built from 18 residues. Germline CDR1 reads LGHNA; CDR2 reads YNFKEQ.

This clonotype was detected only once. The CDR3 sequence is CASSLSRGAEETQYF. In nucleotides, the CDR3 is TGTGCCAGCAGTTTATCGAGGGGGGCAGAAGAGACCCAGTACTTC. V and J are TRBV27 and TRBJ2-5; possibly TRBD1 or TRBD2 for D (6 bases each). This CDR3 spans 15 amino acids. The germline V gene has CDR1 MNHEY and CDR2 SMNVEV (reference sequence). Trimming stripped 0 bases from V and 3 bases from J, with 11 bases between.

Ten or more counts support this clonotype. V usage is TRBV6-5 and J usage is TRBJ2-5; D not resolved. Trimming took off 5 bases at V and 5 bases at J, with 15 bases between the two ends. In germline, CDR1 is MNHEY, CDR2 SVGAGI. The CDR3 covers 14 residues. In DNA, the CDR3 is TGTGCCAGCAGTCCACGGGCCACACTGGAGACCCAGTACTTC. Protein product: CASSPRATLETQYF.

Many counts were recorded for this clonotype. The chain employs TRBV2 and TRBJ1-2, with TRBD1 identical over 11 bases. The CDR3 is 13 amino acids. J gave up 4 bases and V 8 bases, and 3 bases lay outside the gene matches. Germline CDR1 and CDR2: SNHLY and FYNNEI. In nucleotides, the CDR3 is TGTGCCAGCGGGACAGGGGGATTCTATGGCTACACCTTC. Translation gives CASGTGGFYGYTF. The variable domain in full, with the rest retrieved from reference TRBV2 and TRBJ1-2, is EPEVTQTPSHQVTQMGQEVILRCVPISNHLYFYWYRQILGQKVEFLVSFYNNEISEKSEIFDDQFSVERPDGSNFTLKIRSTKLEDSAMYFCASGTGGFYGYTFGSGTRLTVV.

Turning to this clonotype: This may stem from a read error, because a much larger clone lies one nucleotide away. This chain links TRBV29-1 with TRBJ1-1, with TRBD1 as a possible D gene (6 bases). The CDR3 contains 12 residues. Germline assignment: CDR1 SQVTM and CDR2 ANQGSEA. The V end was cut by 7 bases, the J end by 6 bases, with 15 bases between. CDR3: CSDRLQGAEAFF. For the CDR3, the DNA is TGCAGCGACAGACTACAGGGCGCTGAAGCTTTCTTT.

This rearrangement joins TRBV7-3 to TRBJ2-7; perhaps TRBD2 as D (5 bases). The CDR3 spans 17 residues. The ends were cut back, 1 base at V and 2 bases at J, with 18 bases in the middle. CDR1 and CDR2 (germline): SGHTA, FQGTGA. The CDR3 loop reads CASSLRSGASPPYEQYF. The CDR3 DNA sequence: TGTGCCAGCAGCTTAAGGTCAGGCGCTAGCCCTCCCTACGAGCAGTACTTC.

There are many counts of this clonotype. The gene calls are TRBV6-2 or TRBV6-3 and TRBJ2-7, with 8 nucleotides matching TRBD1. Germline loops: CDR1 MNHEY, CDR2 SVGEGT. The CDR3 totals 13 residues. Trimming took 7 bases from V and 3 from J; bases not matched to a gene: 5. The CDR3 sequence: CASNPGGSYEQYF. As DNA, the CDR3 is TGTGCCAGCAACCCAGGGGGCAGCTACGAGCAGTACTTC.

On this clonotype: Since a much larger clone is just one base distant, this may be a read error. V is TRBV7-3 and J is TRBJ2-6; D call uncertain. Germline loops: CDR1 SGHTA, CDR2 FQGTGA. CDR3 length: 15 amino acids. Here the CDR3 reads CASSLPDSGTNVLTF. CDR3 nucleotide sequence: TGTGCCAGCAGCTTACCCGACTCTGGGACCAACGTCCTGACTTTC.

This clonotype was detected ten times or more. The chain joins TRBV5-1 to TRBJ1-3; D is uncertain. Germline assignment: CDR1 SGHRS and CDR2 YFSETQ. Deletions cut 2 bases from V and 2 bases from J, with 8 bases between. This CDR3 has 14 residues. The CDR3 sequence is CASSFGGTGNTIYF. The CDR3 DNA follows: TGCGCCAGCAGCTTCGGCGGGACTGGAAACACCATATATTTT.

This clonotype was picked up many times. The V and J genes are TRBV4-3 and TRBJ1-1; no firm D call. CDR1 is LGHNA, CDR2 YSLEER, per germline. Trimming removed 0 bases at V and 6 bases at J, with 8 bases between. The CDR3 spans 13 residues. CDR3 coding DNA: TGCGCCAGCAGCCAAGATGCTGGCGCTGAAGCTTTCTTT. Protein product: CASSQDAGAEAFF.

This clonotype has a single count. The V and J genes are TRBV29-1 and TRBJ2-7; 9 bases map to TRBD1. The CDR3 extends over 15 amino acids. Germline-derived CDR1 and CDR2 are SQVTM and ANQGSEA. The V and J ends lost 2 bases and 2 bases, in that order; junction bases with no gene match: 7. The CDR3, as DNA: TGCAGCGTTGAATGGGGGGACAGGGAAACCTACGAGCAGTACTTC. It yields the protein CSVEWGDRETYEQYF.

This clonotype has at least ten counts. This chain uses TRBV28 with TRBJ1-1; D call uncertain. Germline V gene sequence: CDR1 MDHEN, CDR2 SYDVKM. CDR3 size: 11 residues. The V end was cut by 5 bases, the J end by 11 bases, with 12 bases between. The CDR3 DNA reads as TGTGCCAGCAGTATCTATGGGGATGCTTTCTTT. This encodes CASSIYGDAFF.

The table lists this clonotype with many counts. This sequence joins TRBV20-1 and TRBJ2-7, with D tentatively TRBD1 (6 bases). Germline values: CDR1 DFQATT, CDR2 SNEGSKA (reference sequence). Trimming stripped 3 bases from V and 7 bases from J, with 16 bases between. This CDR3 contains 13 residues. CDR3 in amino acids: CSASWQGLAEQYF. The CDR3 region has the DNA TGCAGTGCTAGTTGGCAGGGGTTGGCGGAGCAGTACTTC.

This clonotype was counted ten times or more. The chain couples TRBV3-1 to TRBJ1-1; D is uncertain. CDR1 LGHDT and CDR2 YNNKEL come from the germline V gene (reference sequence). The CDR3 consists of 15 residues. V was trimmed by 1 base and J by 0 bases, leaving 9 bases between them. CDR3 residues: CASSQVGLLNTEAFF. Here the CDR3 DNA reads TGTGCCAGCAGCCAAGTAGGTCTGTTGAACACTGAAGCTTTCTTT. Full variable domain (remainder filled in from reference TRBV3-1 and TRBJ1-1): DTAVSQTPKYLVTQMGNDKSIKCEQNLGHDTMYWYKQDSKKFLKIMFSYNNKELIINETVPNRFSPKSPDKAHLNLHINSLELGDSAVYFCASSQVGLLNTEAFFGQGTRLTVV.

The sample holds many counts of this clonotype. The chain carries TRBV19 and TRBJ1-2; 9 bases align to TRBD1. The CDR3 has 15 amino acids. The V and J ends lost 8 bases and 4 bases, in that order; junction bases with no gene match: 11. Germline CDR1 reads LNHDA; CDR2 reads SQIVND (reference sequence). The CDR3 spells CASFRASTGGYGYTF. CDR3 coding DNA: TGTGCCAGTTTCCGCGCTTCGACAGGGGGCTATGGCTACACCTTC. The full variable domain, its missing parts supplied by reference TRBV19 and TRBJ1-2, is DGGITQSPKYLFRKEGQNVTLSCEQNLNHDAMYWYRQDPGQGLRLIYYSQIVNDFQKGDIAEGYSVSREKKESFPLTVTSAQKNPTAFYLCASFRASTGGYGYTFGSGTRLTVV.

The CDR3, as DNA: TGTGCCTGGAGTGTACTGGGCAAGAACACTGAAGCTTTCTTT. Protein product: CAWSVLGKNTEAFF. J is TRBJ1-1 and V is TRBV30; unclear D gene. Germline CDR1 is GTSNPN and CDR2 is SVGIG (reference sequence). V was trimmed by 0 bases and J by 1 base, leaving 9 bases between them. This CDR3 has 14 amino acids.

This clonotype came up many times. The rearrangement links TRBV6-2 or TRBV6-3 to TRBJ2-7; 9 bases align to TRBD1. The CDR3 loop spans 14 amino acids. Germline values: CDR1 MNHEY, CDR2 SVGEGT. The J segment lost 5 bases and the V segment lost 6 bases, leaving 8 bases of the junction unmatched. CDR3 residues: CASSDRGDVDEQYF. The CDR3 coding sequence is TGTGCCAGCAGCGACAGGGGGGATGTGGACGAGCAGTACTTC.

Ten or more counts support this clonotype. The chain has TRBV19 and TRBJ1-5; D not resolved. CDR1 and CDR2 (germline): LNHDA, SQIVND (reference sequence). With 9 bases removed from V and 6 bases from J, the gap between germline ends came to 15 bases. The CDR3 consists of 13 residues. CDR3 protein: CASRWGKGQPQHF. Here the CDR3 DNA reads TGTGCCAGCCGGTGGGGAAAGGGTCAGCCCCAGCATTTT.

This clonotype was recorded many times. The chain couples TRBV28 to TRBJ1-1, with D tentatively TRBD1 (5 bases). This CDR3 is built from 12 residues. Trimming cost V 4 bases and J 9 bases, with 12 bases left between them. Germline V CDR1 and CDR2: MDHEN, SYDVKM. CDR3 sequence reads: CASSSRTPQAFF. The DNA of the CDR3 is TGTGCCAGCAGTTCAAGGACACCTCAAGCTTTCTTT.

This clonotype has ten or more counts. The V and J genes are TRBV14 and TRBJ1-1; maybe TRBD1 (5 bases). Trimming removed 0 bases from V and 12 bases from J, with 17 bases in between. Germline loops: CDR1 SGHDN, CDR2 FVKESK. This CDR3 is built from 14 residues. The CDR3 sequence is CASSQDRTGRGTFF. For the CDR3, the DNA is TGTGCCAGCAGCCAAGATAGGACGGGGCGCGGAACTTTCTTT. The complete variable domain, with remaining parts taken from reference TRBV14 and TRBJ1-1, reads EAGVTQFPSHSVIEKGQTVTLRCDPISGHDNLYWYRRVMGKEIKFLLHFVKESKQDESGMPNNRFLAERTGGTYSTLKVQPAELEDSGVYFCASSQDRTGRGTFFGQGTRLTVV.

This clonotype was detected only a few times. The chain combines TRBV15 with TRBJ2-7; TRBD2 might be the D (5 bases). Trimming stripped 0 bases from V and 4 bases from J, with 13 bases between. CDR3 size: 15 residues. The germline V gene has CDR1 LNHNV and CDR2 YYDKDF (reference sequence). The CDR3 is CATSRDRGNAYEQYF. CDR3 bases: TGTGCCACCAGCAGAGATCGGGGTAACGCTTACGAGCAGTACTTC. The whole variable domain, filled in from reference TRBV15 and TRBJ2-7, reads DAMVIQNPRYQVTQFGKPVTLSCSQTLNHNVMYWYQQKSSQAPKLLFHYYDKDFNNEADTPDNFQSRRPNTSFCFLDIRSPGLGDTAMYLCATSRDRGNAYEQYFGPGTRLTVT.

The sample holds a few counts of this clonotype. The rearrangement uses TRBV12-3 or TRBV12-4 and TRBJ1-5; perhaps TRBD1 as D (5 bases). V was cut by 2 bases and J by 3 bases, with 8 bases left in between. The CDR3 is 14 residues long. CDR3: CASSLQGNNQPQHF. The CDR3 DNA is TGTGCCAGCAGTTTACAGGGAAACAATCAGCCCCAGCATTTT.